This T cell receptor beta chain originates from a study of OX40 agonist ivuxolimab in advanced cancers. This clone was detected once. Libraries were prepared by immunoSEQ multiplex PCR; TCRdb keeps only in-frame clonotypes and omits some of them. Of 60,000 or so clones listed, 80% to 85% are singletons. Trimming shortened V by 1 base and J by 5 bases, and 11 bases separated the two germline ends. Germline assignment: CDR1 MNHEY and CDR2 SMNVEV (reference sequence). The length of the CDR3 is 14 residues. Source: CD4+ or CD8+ T cells sorted from blood, taken in a trial of the OX40 agonist ivuxolimab. The receptor comes from an adult with an advanced solid tumor such as melanoma, head and neck, liver or kidney cancer. J is TRBJ2-5 and V is TRBV27; D gene unclear. Written as DNA, the CDR3 is TGTGCCAGCAGTTTATTTCGACAAAGTGAGACCCAGTACTTC. Residues: CASSLFRQSETQYF.